This T cell receptor (beta chain) was found in a study of PD-L1 blockade in urothelial cancer. Sample time point: peripheral blood 6 weeks after treatment start. This clone was seen a few times. Libraries were prepared by immunoSEQ multiplex PCR; TCRdb keeps only in-frame clonotypes and omits some of them. The table has tens of thousands of clones, 82% seen once; the top ten hold 1.5% to 2%. V lost 5 bases and J lost 4, with 17 bases in between. Per the germline V gene, CDR1 is MDHEN and CDR2 is SYDVKM. This CDR3 has 15 amino acids. The J gene is TRBJ1-1, the V gene TRBV28; D perhaps matches TRBD1 (5 bases). This clonotype originated in a man aged 70-80 years with urothelial cancer. Sequencing used PBMCs, obtained around atezolizumab (anti-PD-L1) treatment. The CDR3 DNA follows: TGTGCCAGCAGTCCTCCGAAGGGGCGCCTCACTGAAGCTTTCTTT. This gives the protein CASSPPKGRLTEAFF.